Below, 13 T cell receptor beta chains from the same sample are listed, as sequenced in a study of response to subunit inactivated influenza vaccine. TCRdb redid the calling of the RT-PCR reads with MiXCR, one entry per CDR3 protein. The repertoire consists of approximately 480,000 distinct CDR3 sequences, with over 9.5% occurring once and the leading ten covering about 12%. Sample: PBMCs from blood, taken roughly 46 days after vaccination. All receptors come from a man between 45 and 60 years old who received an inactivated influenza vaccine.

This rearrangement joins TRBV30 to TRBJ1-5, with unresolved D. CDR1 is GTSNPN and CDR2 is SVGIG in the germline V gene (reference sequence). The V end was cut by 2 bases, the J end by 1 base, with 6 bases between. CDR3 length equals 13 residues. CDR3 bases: TGTGCCTGGAGTCAGGAGAGCAATCAGCCCCAGCATTTT. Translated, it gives CAWSQESNQPQHF.

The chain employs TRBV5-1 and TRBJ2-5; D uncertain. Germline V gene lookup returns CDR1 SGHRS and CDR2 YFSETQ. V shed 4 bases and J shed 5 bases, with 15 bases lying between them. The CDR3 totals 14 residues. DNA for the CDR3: TGCGCCAGCAGCCACGACTCCCTGGAGGAGACCCAGTACTTC. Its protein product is CASSHDSLEETQYF.

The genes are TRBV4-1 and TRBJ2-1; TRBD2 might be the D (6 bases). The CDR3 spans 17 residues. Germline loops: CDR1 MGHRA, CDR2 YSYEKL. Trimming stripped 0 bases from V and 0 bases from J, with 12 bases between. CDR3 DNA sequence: TGCGCCAGCAGCCAAGACCGGGGGATTAGCTCCTACAATGAGCAGTTCTTC. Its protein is CASSQDRGISSYNEQFF.

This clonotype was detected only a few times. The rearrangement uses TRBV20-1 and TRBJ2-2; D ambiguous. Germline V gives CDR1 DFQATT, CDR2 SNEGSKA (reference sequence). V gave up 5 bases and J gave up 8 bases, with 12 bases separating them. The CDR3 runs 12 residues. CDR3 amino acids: CSAPNPAGELFF. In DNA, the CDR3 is TGCAGTGCTCCCAATCCCGCTGGGGAGCTGTTTTTT.

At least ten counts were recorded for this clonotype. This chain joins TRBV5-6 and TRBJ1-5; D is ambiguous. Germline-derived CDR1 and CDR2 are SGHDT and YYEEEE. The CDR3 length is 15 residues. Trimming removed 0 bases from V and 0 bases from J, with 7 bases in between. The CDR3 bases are TGTGCCAGCAGCTTGGGGCAGATTAGCAATCAGCCCCAGCATTTT. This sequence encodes CASSLGQISNQPQHF.

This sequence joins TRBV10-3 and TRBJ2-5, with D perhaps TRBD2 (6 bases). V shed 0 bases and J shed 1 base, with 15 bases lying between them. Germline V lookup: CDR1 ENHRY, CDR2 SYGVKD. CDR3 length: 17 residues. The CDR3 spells CAISESAAGISQETQYF. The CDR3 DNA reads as TGTGCCATCAGTGAGTCCGCGGCGGGGATATCCCAAGAGACCCAGTACTTC.

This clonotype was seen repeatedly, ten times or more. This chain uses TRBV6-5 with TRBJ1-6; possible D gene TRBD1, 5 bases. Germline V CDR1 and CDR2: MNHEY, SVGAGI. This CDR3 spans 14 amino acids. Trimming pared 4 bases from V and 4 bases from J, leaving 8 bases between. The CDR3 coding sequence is TGTGCCAGCAGTTTGCCAGGGTATAATTCACCCCTCCACTTT. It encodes CASSLPGYNSPLHF.

The chain's CDR3 is CSARDRSEYYNEQFF. Written as DNA, the CDR3 is TGCAGTGCTAGAGATCGCAGCGAGTACTACAATGAGCAGTTCTTC. The rearrangement joins TRBV20-1 to TRBJ2-1; D unresolved. Trimming took off 0 bases at V and 3 bases at J, with 12 bases between the two ends. CDR3 length equals 15 residues. Per germline, CDR1 DFQATT and CDR2 SNEGSKA (reference sequence).

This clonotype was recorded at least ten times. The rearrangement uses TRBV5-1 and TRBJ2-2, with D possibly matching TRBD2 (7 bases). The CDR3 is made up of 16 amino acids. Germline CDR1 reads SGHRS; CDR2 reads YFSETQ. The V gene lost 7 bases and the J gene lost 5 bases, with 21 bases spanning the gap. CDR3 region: CASLPGGGGRTGELFF. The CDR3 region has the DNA TGCGCCAGCTTGCCGGGAGGCGGGGGCAGAACCGGGGAGCTGTTTTTT.

The CDR3 DNA follows: TGCAGCGGATACAGGGGCGCGAACACTGAAGCTTTCTTT. Its translation: CSGYRGANTEAFF. The chain combines TRBV29-1 with TRBJ1-1; 7 bases line up with TRBD1. This CDR3 contains 13 residues. Unmatched junction bases numbered 6, after V lost 7 bases and J lost 1 base. From germline, CDR1 is SQVTM and CDR2 ANQGSEA.

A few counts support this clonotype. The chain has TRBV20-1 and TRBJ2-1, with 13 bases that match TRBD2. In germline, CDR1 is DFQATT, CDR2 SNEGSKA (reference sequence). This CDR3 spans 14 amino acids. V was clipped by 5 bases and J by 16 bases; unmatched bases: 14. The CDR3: CSAAQPGLAGLDFF. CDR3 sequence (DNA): TGCAGTGCTGCCCAACCGGGACTAGCGGGGTTAGATTTCTTC.

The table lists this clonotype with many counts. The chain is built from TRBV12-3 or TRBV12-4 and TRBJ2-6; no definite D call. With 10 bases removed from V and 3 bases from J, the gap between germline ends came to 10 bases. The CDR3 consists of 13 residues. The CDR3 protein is CAIGVRGANVLTF. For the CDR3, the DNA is TGTGCCATAGGTGTCCGTGGGGCCAACGTCCTGACTTTC.

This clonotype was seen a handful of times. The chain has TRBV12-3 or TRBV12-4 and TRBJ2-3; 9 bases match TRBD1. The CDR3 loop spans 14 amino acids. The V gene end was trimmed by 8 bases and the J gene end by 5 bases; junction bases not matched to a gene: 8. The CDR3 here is CASGPGQGRDTQYF. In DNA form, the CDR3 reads TGTGCCAGCGGCCCGGGACAGGGCAGAGATACGCAGTATTTT.